This T cell receptor beta chain is from a study of T cells in Graves' hyperthyroidism and ophthalmopathy. Per germline, CDR1 SEHNR and CDR2 FQNEAQ (reference sequence). V lost 1 base to trimming and J lost 3 bases, with 15 bases between them. This CDR3 has 16 residues. Uncontrolled infection, other autoimmune disease, pregnancy or lactation disqualified patients from enrolment. The study based diagnoses on clinical symptoms, serum thyroxine and TRAb, thyroid ultrasound and orbital computed tomography. This clonotype showed up many times. Regions amplified from RNA transcripts were the TCR beta CDR3 regions. Researchers ran a first-round RT-PCR on the TCR CDR3 using the HTBI primer set. TCRdb analysed the multiplex PCR reads with MiXCR anew, one entry per CDR3 protein. The table lists 300,000 to 350,000 distinct CDR3 sequences, 15% to 20% of them singletons.

This chain links TRBV7-9 with TRBJ1-1; D is perhaps TRBD1 (6 bases). This sequence was found in a woman between 50 and 59 years old with Graves' hyperthyroidism. Sequenced sample: blood. The CDR3 bases are TGTGCCAGCAGCTTAGATGGGTGGGACATGCACACTGAAGCTTTCTTT. This gives the protein CASSLDGWDMHTEAFF.